The 21 T cell receptor beta chains presented below share a single source sample, sequenced in a study of cytomegalovirus exposure and HLA in healthy donors. The PCR used 60 Vbeta and 13 Jbeta primers. The protocol was immunoSEQ multiplex PCR, while the TCRdb copy is restricted to in-frame clones and leaves out a portion. This table has about 160,000 clones, around four fifths appearing once. Specimen: PBMCs. These receptors were obtained from a man between 18 and 29 years old in good health and CMV-seropositive.

The chain employs TRBV7-2 and TRBJ1-2; tentative D call: TRBD1 (5 bases). This CDR3 has 13 residues. Germline CDR1 SGHTA, CDR2 FQGNSA. V was trimmed by 7 bases and J by 7 bases, leaving 16 bases between them. DNA of the CDR3: TGTGCCAGCACCCTCCCGGGGGACTTTGGCTACACCTTC. Its protein product is CASTLPGDFGYTF.

The J gene is TRBJ2-1, the V gene TRBV5-5; no definite D call. The CDR3 is 12 residues long. V lost 5 bases and J 5 bases, leaving 8 bases between the germline ends. Looked up from germline, CDR1 is SGHKS and CDR2 is YYEKEE (reference sequence). The CDR3 loop reads CASSLTDNEQFF. CDR3 sequence (DNA): TGTGCCAGCAGTTTGACGGACAATGAGCAGTTCTTC.

This clone was recorded only once. The chain couples TRBV6-5 to TRBJ2-1; TRBD2 aligns across 8 bases. The germline gives CDR1 MNHEY, CDR2 SVGAGI. CDR3 size: 15 residues. Losses at the gene ends were 7 bases for V and 8 bases for J; bases not matched to a gene: 13. In DNA form, the CDR3 reads TGTGCCAGCACCCTCGTACTAGCGGTGGCTGATGAGCAGTTCTTC. Amino acids: CASTLVLAVADEQFF.

The genes are TRBV7-6 and TRBJ2-7; possible D gene TRBD2, 7 bases. Looked up from germline, CDR1 is SGHVS and CDR2 is FNYEAQ. The CDR3 runs to 13 residues. Trimming took off 5 bases at V and 5 bases at J, with 13 bases between the two ends. The CDR3 loop is CASSETGGHEQYF. The CDR3 DNA reads TGTGCCAGCAGCGAAACCGGGGGGCACGAGCAGTACTTC.

The genes are TRBV7-9 and TRBJ2-1; TRBD1 matches at 9 bases. The trim removed 5 bases at V and 8 bases at J, leaving 7 bases unmatched. Germline CDR1 SEHNR, CDR2 FQNEAQ (reference sequence). CDR3 length: 14 amino acids. The CDR3 reads CASSKWTGVDEQFF. The CDR3 DNA reads TGTGCCAGCAGCAAGTGGACAGGGGTGGATGAGCAGTTCTTC.

The chain is built from TRBV7-9 and TRBJ1-1; TRBD1 is a possible D gene (6 bases). Per germline, CDR1 SEHNR and CDR2 FQNEAQ (reference sequence). With 3 bases removed from V and 4 bases from J, the gap between germline ends came to 9 bases. CDR3 length: 13 amino acids. Here the CDR3 DNA reads TGTGCCAGCAGCTTGGCAGGGGCCACTGAAGCTTTCTTT. Protein product: CASSLAGATEAFF.

The J gene is TRBJ2-1, the V gene TRBV27; 9 bases align to TRBD2. Looked up from germline, CDR1 is MNHEY and CDR2 is SMNVEV (reference sequence). This CDR3 is built from 14 residues. Losses at the gene ends were 2 bases for V and 9 bases for J; bases not matched to a gene: 5. CDR3 protein: CASSLPGLAGEQFF. CDR3 sequence (DNA): TGTGCCAGCAGTTTACCGGGACTAGCTGGTGAGCAGTTCTTC.

This chain joins TRBV4-1 and TRBJ2-7; 10 bases match TRBD2. The CDR3 runs 16 residues. With V trimmed by 3 bases and J by 6 bases, 11 bases remained unmatched. Germline V gives CDR1 MGHRA, CDR2 YSYEKL. The CDR3 is CASSQVAGGISGEQYF. In DNA form, the CDR3 reads TGCGCCAGCAGCCAGGTAGCGGGAGGTATATCTGGCGAGCAGTACTTC.

The chain carries TRBV5-1 and TRBJ1-2; D remains ambiguous. The germline V and J ends were trimmed by 4 bases and 8 bases, with 24 bases remaining between them. Looked up from germline, CDR1 is SGHRS and CDR2 is YFSETQ. The CDR3 has 16 amino acids. The CDR3 DNA reads TGCGCCAGCAGCCCCACCGGGATTCCGGGGTGGGAAGGCTACACCTTC. Translated, it gives CASSPTGIPGWEGYTF.

For the CDR3, the DNA is TGTGCCAGCAGCTTAAGGGGACTAGCGGGCCAAGCCTACGAGCAGTACTTC. Translating it yields CASSLRGLAGQAYEQYF. V is TRBV7-9 and J is TRBJ2-7; 12 bases map to TRBD2. This CDR3 is built from 17 residues. Trimming took 2 bases from V and 2 from J; bases not matched to a gene: 7. Germline-derived CDR1 and CDR2 are SEHNR and FQNEAQ (reference sequence).

This clone has a handful of counts. This rearrangement joins TRBV19 to TRBJ1-5; weak D call: TRBD1 (5 bases). V shed 8 bases and J shed 7 bases, with 21 bases lying between them. The CDR3 loop spans 15 amino acids. The germline CDR1 and CDR2 sequences are LNHDA and SQIVND (reference sequence). In nucleotides, the CDR3 is TGTGCCAGTGGGACCGGGTCCGGGAGACTCCAGCCCCAGCATTTT. Translation: CASGTGSGRLQPQHF. Filled out from reference TRBV19 and TRBJ1-5, the complete variable domain reads DGGITQSPKYLFRKEGQNVTLSCEQNLNHDAMYWYRQDPGQGLRLIYYSQIVNDFQKGDIAEGYSVSREKKESFPLTVTSAQKNPTAFYLCASGTGSGRLQPQHFGDGTRLSIL.

This clone has just a few counts. CDR3 sequence: CASSPPADTEAFF. Written as DNA, the CDR3 is TGTGCCAGCTCACCCCCGGCGGACACTGAAGCTTTCTTT. The chain joins TRBV18 to TRBJ1-1; D unresolved. Germline CDR1 KGHSH, CDR2 LQKENI. The CDR3 covers 13 residues. Trimming pared 3 bases from V and 3 bases from J, leaving 8 bases between.

The rearrangement links TRBV27 to TRBJ1-6, with no clear D. The CDR3 runs to 13 residues. V was shortened by 6 bases and J by 9 bases, with 12 bases between the two germline ends. Germline CDR1 is MNHEY and CDR2 is SMNVEV (reference sequence). DNA of the CDR3: TGTGCCAGCAGCCTAGGTTCTAGTTCACCCCTCCACTTT. This gives the protein CASSLGSSSPLHF.

This sequence joins TRBV27 and TRBJ2-7, with 7 bases that match TRBD2. The CDR3 consists of 14 residues. With V trimmed by 3 bases and J by 3 bases, 5 bases remained unmatched. Looked up from germline, CDR1 is MNHEY and CDR2 is SMNVEV (reference sequence). The CDR3 loop is CASSFSGEGYEQYF. The CDR3 bases are TGTGCCAGCAGTTTCTCTGGGGAGGGCTACGAGCAGTACTTC.

The V call is TRBV4-3, the J call TRBJ2-5; 7 bases line up with TRBD1. The trim removed 3 bases at V and 4 bases at J, leaving 8 bases unmatched. In germline, CDR1 is LGHNA, CDR2 YSLEER. The CDR3 is 15 residues long. This CDR3 reads CASSQDRQGGETQYF. CDR3 in DNA: TGCGCCAGCAGCCAGGACCGACAGGGTGGAGAGACCCAGTACTTC.

This clone was recorded once. This chain links TRBV7-9 with TRBJ2-5; 9 positions agree with TRBD2. Per the germline V gene, CDR1 is SEHNR and CDR2 is FQNEAQ (reference sequence). The CDR3 has 16 amino acids. V shed 0 bases, J shed 1 base, and the junction held 3 bases outside the gene matches. CDR3 region: CASSLALAGIQETQYF. The CDR3 nucleotides are TGTGCCAGCAGCTTAGCCCTAGCGGGGATCCAAGAGACCCAGTACTTC.

This clone came up once. V is TRBV6-6 and J is TRBJ2-3, with 7 bases aligning to TRBD2. The CDR3 is 11 amino acids. V was pared by 7 bases and J by 8 bases, with 3 bases of the junction left unmatched. Germline-derived CDR1 and CDR2 are MNHNY and SVGAGI (reference sequence). The CDR3 nucleotides are TGTGCCAGCAAAGGGGAGGGTACGCAGTATTTT. Translation gives CASKGEGTQYF.

The J gene is TRBJ2-3, the V gene TRBV6-4; TRBD2 might be the D (6 bases). V was shortened by 5 bases and J by 0 bases, with 6 bases between the two germline ends. The germline V gene has CDR1 MRHNA and CDR2 SNTAGT. The CDR3 spans 13 residues. CDR3 coding DNA: TGTGCCAGCAGTAGCGGGAGCACAGATACGCAGTATTTT. Protein sequence: CASSSGSTDTQYF.

This clone came up a few times. This sequence joins TRBV5-1 and TRBJ1-4; tentatively, D is TRBD1 (6 bases). Trimming shortened V by 5 bases and J by 6 bases, and 26 bases separated the two germline ends. CDR1 is SGHRS, CDR2 YFSETQ, per germline. This CDR3 contains 18 residues. This CDR3 reads CASSQGRGALSTDEKLFF. The DNA for the CDR3 is TGCGCCAGCAGTCAGGGCAGGGGAGCACTATCCACAGATGAAAAACTGTTTTTT.

This sequence joins TRBV7-6 and TRBJ1-1, with TRBD1 matching 11 bases. From germline, CDR1 is SGHVS and CDR2 FNYEAQ. The CDR3 is 14 amino acids. After removal of 5 bases from V and 6 bases from J, the junction contained 5 bases not matched to a gene. The CDR3 sequence is CASSDGTGGAEAFF. CDR3 in DNA: TGTGCCAGCAGCGACGGGACAGGGGGAGCTGAAGCTTTCTTT.

The chain is built from TRBV27 and TRBJ1-1, with TRBD1 matching 10 bases. Germline V gives CDR1 MNHEY, CDR2 SMNVEV (reference sequence). The V gene end was trimmed by 4 bases and the J gene end by 0 bases; junction bases not matched to a gene: 2. The CDR3 totals 15 residues. This CDR3 is CASSWGQGLNTEAFF. The CDR3, as DNA: TGTGCCAGCAGTTGGGGACAGGGGCTGAACACTGAAGCTTTCTTT.